A single T cell receptor (beta chain) is shown here with its context. Its antigen is undetermined. This entry comes from a study of blood T cells in healthy people across ages. General study results and limits: The study lacked donor CMV status, which possibly confounded expanded clonotype changes.

Total RNA, at least 6 micrograms per sample, came from PBMCs. V lost 0 bases and J lost 8; bases outside the gene matches: 6. CDR1 and CDR2 (germline): LNHNV, YYDKDF (reference sequence). The CDR3 spans 14 residues. Together with a sample-barcoded 5' primer, a J-beta primer mix was included in a second PCR lasting about 6 to 12 cycles. TCRdb processed the 5' RACE reads anew with MiXCR; each CDR3 protein has one entry. Here the sample spans around 940,000 distinct CDR3 sequences, around 54% being singletons. The source of this sequence is a woman aged 55-69 years in good health. This sequence joins TRBV15 and TRBJ1-2; 7 bases fit TRBD1. The sequenced sample consisted of blood. The CDR3 loop reads CATSRDLPGGGYTF. Written as DNA, the CDR3 is TGTGCCACCAGCAGAGATTTGCCAGGGGGAGGCTACACCTTC.